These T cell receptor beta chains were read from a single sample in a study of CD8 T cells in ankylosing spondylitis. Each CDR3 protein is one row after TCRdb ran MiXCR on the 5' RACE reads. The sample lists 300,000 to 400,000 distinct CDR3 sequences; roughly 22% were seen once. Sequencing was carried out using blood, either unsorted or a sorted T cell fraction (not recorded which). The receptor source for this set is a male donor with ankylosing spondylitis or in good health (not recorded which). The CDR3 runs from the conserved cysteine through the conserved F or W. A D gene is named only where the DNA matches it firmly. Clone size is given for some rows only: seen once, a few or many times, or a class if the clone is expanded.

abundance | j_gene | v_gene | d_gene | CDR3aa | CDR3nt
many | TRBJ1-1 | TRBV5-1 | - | CASRTENTEAFF | TGCGCCAGCAGAACAGAGAACACTGAAGCTTTCTTT
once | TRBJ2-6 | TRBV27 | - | CASSLGIPSGANVLTF | TGTGCCAGCAGTTTGGGCATCCCGTCTGGGGCCAACGTCCTGACTTTC
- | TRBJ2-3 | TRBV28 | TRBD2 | CASRQTTSGGFTDTQYF | TGTGCCAGCAGGCAAACGACTAGCGGGGGCTTCACAGATACGCAGTATTTT
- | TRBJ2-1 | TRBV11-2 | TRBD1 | CASSQLRGTYNEQFF | TGTGCCAGCAGCCAACTCAGGGGGACCTACAATGAGCAGTTCTTC
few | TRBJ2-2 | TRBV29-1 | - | CSGTDGYTGELFF | TGCAGCGGCACTGACGGATACACCGGGGAGCTGTTTTTT
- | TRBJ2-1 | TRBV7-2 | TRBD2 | CASSPPTSGGADEQFF | TGTGCCAGCAGCCCTCCGACTAGCGGGGGAGCAGATGAGCAGTTCTTC
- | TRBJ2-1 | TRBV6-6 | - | CASSSHRLDEQFF | TGTGCCAGCAGTTCCCACAGGCTGGATGAGCAGTTCTTC
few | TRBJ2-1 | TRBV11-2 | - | CASSPGWGGPTYNEQFF | TGTGCCAGCAGCCCCGGCTGGGGGGGGCCCACCTACAATGAGCAGTTCTTC
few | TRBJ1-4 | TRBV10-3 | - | CAISESGETNEKLFF | TGTGCCATCAGTGAGTCCGGAGAAACTAATGAAAAACTGTTTTTT
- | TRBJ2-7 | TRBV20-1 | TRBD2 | CSANRGGRSYEQYF | TGCAGTGCAAACCGGGGGGGCCGCTCCTACGAGCAGTACTTC
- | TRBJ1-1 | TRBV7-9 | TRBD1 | CASSSGQGKNTEAFF | TGTGCCAGCAGCTCGGGACAGGGGAAGAACACTGAAGCTTTCTTT
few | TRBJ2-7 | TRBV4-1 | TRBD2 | CASSQDSMWAGGPHEQYF | TGCGCCAGCAGCCAAGATAGTATGTGGGCGGGGGGGCCCCACGAGCAGTACTTC
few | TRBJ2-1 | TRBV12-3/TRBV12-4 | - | CASSLGPGRKQFF | TGTGCCAGCAGTTTGGGTCCGGGACGCAAGCAGTTCTTC
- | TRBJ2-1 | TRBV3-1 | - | CASSQIGGFRYNEQFF | TGTGCCAGCAGCCAAATAGGGGGATTCCGATACAATGAGCAGTTCTTC
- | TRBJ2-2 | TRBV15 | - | CATPVSRAPNTGELFF | TGTGCCACCCCGGTTTCCCGGGCACCGAACACCGGGGAGCTGTTTTTT
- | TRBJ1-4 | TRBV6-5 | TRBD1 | CASSFDRVGNEKLFF | TGTGCCAGCAGTTTCGACAGGGTCGGTAATGAAAAACTGTTTTTT
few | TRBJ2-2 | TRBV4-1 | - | CASSQDGGRRDTGELFF | TGCGCCAGCAGCCAAGATGGGGGGCGAAGGGACACCGGGGAGCTGTTTTTT
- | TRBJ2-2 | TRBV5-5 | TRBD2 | CASSWGLFTGELFF | TGTGCCAGCAGCTGGGGACTATTCACCGGGGAGCTGTTTTTT
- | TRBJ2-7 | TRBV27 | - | CASSSSPAVRQYF | TGTGCCAGCAGTTCTTCACCCGCCGTGCGGCAGTACTTC
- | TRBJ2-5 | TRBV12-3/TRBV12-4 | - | CASSDTLQETQYF | TGTGCCAGCAGTGACACGCTACAAGAGACCCAGTACTTC
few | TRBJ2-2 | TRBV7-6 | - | CASSPPIEPGELFF | TGTGCCAGCAGCCCACCCATCGAACCCGGGGAGCTGTTTTTT
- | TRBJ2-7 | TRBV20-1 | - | CSAPLPYEQYF | TGCAGTGCACCCCTACCCTACGAGCAGTACTTC
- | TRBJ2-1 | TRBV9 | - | CASSVSPQGGRDRPYNEQFF | TGTGCCAGCAGCGTATCCCCCCAGGGGGGACGGGACAGACCCTACAATGAGCAGTTCTTC
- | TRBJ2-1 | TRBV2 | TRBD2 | CASKALAGVTKSSYNEQFF | TGTGCCAGCAAAGCACTAGCGGGGGTTACAAAGAGCTCCTACAATGAGCAGTTCTTC
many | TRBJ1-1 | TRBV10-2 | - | CASSEGMNTEAFF | TGCGCCAGCAGTGAGGGGATGAACACTGAAGCTTTCTTT
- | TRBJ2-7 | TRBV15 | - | CATSRAQGGEQYF | TGTGCCACCAGCAGAGCCCAGGGGGGCGAGCAGTACTTC
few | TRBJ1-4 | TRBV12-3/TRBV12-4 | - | CASSRTVTNEKLFF | TGTGCCAGCAGTAGGACAGTCACTAATGAAAAACTGTTTTTT
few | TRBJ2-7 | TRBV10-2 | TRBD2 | CASSESWGGQYF | TGCGCCAGCAGTGAGTCGTGGGGGGGACAGTACTTC
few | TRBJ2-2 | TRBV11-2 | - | CASSLVVSGNTGELFF | TGTGCCAGCAGCTTAGTTGTTAGCGGGAACACCGGGGAGCTGTTTTTT
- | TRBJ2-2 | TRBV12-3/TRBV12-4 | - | CASSLGGPGTGELFF | TGTGCCAGCAGTTTAGGCGGCCCGGGCACCGGGGAGCTGTTTTTT